Listed below are T cell receptor beta chains from one sample, sequenced in a study of PD-L1 blockade in urothelial cancer. Assay used: immunoSEQ multiplex PCR; TCRdb lists only in-frame clones, some missing. In the table there are about 88,000 clones, more than 85% of which are singletons. Specimen: PBMCs, collected around atezolizumab (anti-PD-L1) treatment. Every receptor here comes from a man aged 60 to 75 with urothelial cancer. Both conserved end residues are part of each CDR3. D genes are given only for firm matches. Clone size is shown for a subset of rows, as once, few, many or a class of expanded clone.

clone size: -; V gene: TRBV6-5; D gene: -; CDR3 length: 14; J gene: TRBJ2-5; CDR3 protein: CASKIRDAGSPQYF; CDR3 DNA: TGTGCCAGCAAAATTCGGGACGCGGGGTCCCCCCAGTACTTC
clone size: -; V gene: TRBV28; D gene: TRBD2; CDR3 length: 15; J gene: TRBJ2-5; CDR3 protein: CASSIGVAGGETQYF; CDR3 DNA: TGTGCCAGCAGCATTGGGGTAGCGGGAGGAGAGACCCAGTACTTC
clone size: -; V gene: TRBV4-1; D gene: -; CDR3 length: 17; J gene: TRBJ1-1; CDR3 protein: CASSHPRDNYMNTEAFF; CDR3 DNA: TGCGCCAGCAGCCACCCCCGGGACAATTATATGAACACTGAAGCTTTCTTT
clone size: -; V gene: TRBV28; D gene: TRBD1; CDR3 length: 13; J gene: TRBJ2-7; CDR3 protein: CASRPGGYYEQYF; CDR3 DNA: TGTGCCAGCAGACCAGGGGGTTACTACGAGCAGTACTTC
clone size: -; V gene: TRBV28; D gene: TRBD2; CDR3 length: 17; J gene: TRBJ2-2; CDR3 protein: CASSLFSGRGNTGELFF; CDR3 DNA: TGTGCCAGCAGTTTATTTAGCGGGAGGGGGAACACCGGGGAGCTGTTTTTT
clone size: once; V gene: TRBV7-3; D gene: -; CDR3 length: 15; J gene: TRBJ2-1; CDR3 protein: CASSLLGQGYNEQFF; CDR3 DNA: TGTGCCAGCAGCTTACTTGGTCAGGGCTACAATGAGCAGTTCTTC
clone size: -; V gene: TRBV5-1; D gene: -; CDR3 length: 16; J gene: TRBJ2-7; CDR3 protein: CASSLTPVQLTYEQYF; CDR3 DNA: TGCGCCAGCAGCTTGACTCCGGTACAACTAACATACGAGCAGTACTTC
clone size: -; V gene: TRBV5-1; D gene: -; CDR3 length: 14; J gene: TRBJ1-1; CDR3 protein: CASSLVEEGTEAFF; CDR3 DNA: TGCGCCAGCAGCTTGGTCGAAGAGGGCACTGAAGCTTTCTTT
clone size: -; V gene: TRBV5-6; D gene: TRBD2; CDR3 length: 17; J gene: TRBJ2-1; CDR3 protein: CASSLFTSVRSYNEQFF; CDR3 DNA: TGTGCCAGCAGCTTGTTTACTAGCGTACGCTCCTACAATGAGCAGTTCTTC
clone size: -; V gene: TRBV28; D gene: -; CDR3 length: 16; J gene: TRBJ1-4; CDR3 protein: CASSLGPRGEAEKLFF; CDR3 DNA: TGTGCCAGCAGTTTAGGCCCACGGGGGGAAGCAGAAAAACTGTTTTTT
clone size: -; V gene: TRBV19; D gene: TRBD1; CDR3 length: 19; J gene: TRBJ1-1; CDR3 protein: CASRHRTGGSSIAGTEAFF; CDR3 DNA: TGTGCCAGTAGACATAGGACAGGGGGCTCTTCAATCGCGGGCACTGAAGCTTTCTTT
clone size: -; V gene: TRBV5-1; D gene: -; CDR3 length: 16; J gene: TRBJ2-5; CDR3 protein: CASSLAADAGGETQYF; CDR3 DNA: TGCGCCAGCAGCTTGGCCGCGGATGCGGGCGGAGAGACCCAGTACTTC
clone size: -; V gene: TRBV2; D gene: -; CDR3 length: 14; J gene: TRBJ1-1; CDR3 protein: CASNSGVLNTEAFF; CDR3 DNA: TGTGCCAGCAATTCAGGGGTTCTGAACACTGAAGCTTTCTTT
clone size: few; V gene: TRBV27; D gene: TRBD2; CDR3 length: 15; J gene: TRBJ2-7; CDR3 protein: CASSSAGGRVYEQYF; CDR3 DNA: TGTGCCAGCAGCTCCGCGGGGGGGCGGGTTTACGAGCAGTACTTC
clone size: few; V gene: TRBV30; D gene: TRBD1; CDR3 length: 14; J gene: TRBJ1-5; CDR3 protein: CAWSVDRGGQPQHF; CDR3 DNA: TGTGCCTGGAGTGTAGACAGGGGCGGTCAGCCCCAGCATTTT
clone size: once; V gene: TRBV20-1; D gene: -; CDR3 length: 11; J gene: TRBJ2-5; CDR3 protein: CSASHGETQYF; CDR3 DNA: TGCAGTGCTAGTCACGGAGAGACCCAGTACTTC
clone size: -; V gene: TRBV27; D gene: -; CDR3 length: 13; J gene: TRBJ1-1; CDR3 protein: CASSANRDIGAFF; CDR3 DNA: TGTGCCAGCAGTGCTAACAGGGACATTGGGGCTTTCTTT
clone size: -; V gene: TRBV5-1; D gene: TRBD1; CDR3 length: 16; J gene: TRBJ2-1; CDR3 protein: CASRYYRDRGGNEQFF; CDR3 DNA: TGCGCCAGCAGATATTACCGGGACAGGGGAGGCAATGAGCAGTTCTTC
clone size: -; V gene: TRBV7-3; D gene: TRBD1; CDR3 length: 15; J gene: TRBJ2-1; CDR3 protein: CASRSTGGAGNEQFF; CDR3 DNA: TGTGCCAGCAGGTCGACAGGGGGCGCGGGGAATGAGCAGTTCTTC
clone size: -; V gene: TRBV2; D gene: -; CDR3 length: 16; J gene: TRBJ1-1; CDR3 protein: CASRAPGSSTHGRAFF; CDR3 DNA: TGTGCCAGCAGGGCGCCTGGGAGCTCCACACATGGAAGGGCTTTCTTT
clone size: -; V gene: TRBV9; D gene: TRBD1; CDR3 length: 17; J gene: TRBJ2-6; CDR3 protein: CASSVRQGITGANVLTF; CDR3 DNA: TGTGCCAGCAGCGTCAGACAGGGCATAACTGGGGCCAACGTCCTGACTTTC
clone size: -; V gene: TRBV2; D gene: -; CDR3 length: 17; J gene: TRBJ2-7; CDR3 protein: CASSEGLLAISSYEQYF; CDR3 DNA: TGTGCCAGCAGTGAAGGGTTGTTAGCGATCAGCTCCTACGAGCAGTACTTC